The 20 T cell receptor beta chains presented below share a single source sample, sequenced in a study of T cell clonality in common variable immunodeficiency. Using immunoSEQ multiplex PCR, the repertoire was profiled, and TCRdb retains in-frame clones only, with some absent. This sample includes 35,000 to 45,000 clones with no singletons; its ten biggest clones take up about 3%. The sequencing input was peripheral blood mononuclear cells. The receptors shown here come from a person aged 18 to 70 in good health.

This clone occurred many times. Coverage ceases 3 residues before the CDR3 finishes, and the germline J gene fills in the end. The chain uses TRBV11-2 and TRBJ2-5, with TRBD2 matching 7 bases. The junction had 5 bases not matched to a gene; V was cut back by 5 bases and J by 5 bases. The CDR3 has 13 residues. The germline CDR1 and CDR2 sequences are SGHAT and FQNNGV. The CDR3 sequence is CASSRGSGETQYF. CDR3 DNA, as far as it was read: TGTGCCAGCAGCCGCGGGAGCGGGGAGACC.

There are many counts of this clone. Sequencing ends 3 residues short of the CDR3 end; the germline J gene provides the rest. This chain links TRBV10-1 with TRBJ2-5, with D unclear. Germline CDR1 WNHNN, CDR2 SYGVQD (reference sequence). Trimming shortened V by 3 bases and J by 1 base, and 6 bases separated the two germline ends. CDR3 length: 13 residues. Partial CDR3 DNA: TGCGCCAGCAGTGAATACGGCCAAGAGACC. This translates into CASSEYGQET. The CDR3 in its entirety is CASSEYGQETQYF.

This clone was observed at least ten times. Read coverage stops 3 residues before the CDR3 terminus; the germline J gene supplies the remainder. This chain connects TRBV7-9 to TRBJ2-3; the match to TRBD2 covers 7 bases. Germline values: CDR1 SEHNR, CDR2 FQNEAQ (reference sequence). The CDR3 sequence is 15 residues long. Losses at the gene ends were 5 bases for V and 2 bases for J; bases not matched to a gene: 7. CDR3 bases read: TGTGCCAGCAGCGGCCGAGCGGGATTCACAGATACG. Encoded protein: CASSGRAGFTDT. The complete CDR3 protein is CASSGRAGFTDTQYF.

This clone was detected ten times or more. The read falls 3 residues short of the CDR3 end, and the missing part is taken from the germline J gene. The chain uses TRBV20-1 and TRBJ2-3, with a weak D call TRBD1 (5 bases). The CDR3 has 15 amino acids. Germline CDR1 and CDR2: DFQATT and SNEGSKA (reference sequence). V was trimmed by 0 bases and J by 0 bases, leaving 10 bases between them. CDR3 residues: CSARDRVLSTDTQYF. The sequenced part of the CDR3 DNA is TGCAGTGCTAGAGACAGGGTGTTAAGCACAGATACG.

This clone has at least ten counts. The read comes to an end 3 residues before the CDR3 does, leaving the germline J gene to fill in the end. This rearrangement joins TRBV12-3 or TRBV12-4 to TRBJ2-7, with 10 positions matching TRBD2. This CDR3 is 15 amino acids long. Trimming took 6 bases from V and 6 from J; bases not matched to a gene: 11. The CDR3 sequence is CASSPQSGGASEQYF. CDR3 DNA, as far as it was read: TGTGCCAGCAGCCCCCAGAGCGGGGGGGCTTCCGAG.

This clone was found many times. The read finishes 3 residues shy of the CDR3 end, and the germline J gene is used to complete it. The chain has TRBV19 and TRBJ1-1; TRBD1 agrees at 7 bases. V was clipped by 0 bases and J by 0 bases; unmatched bases: 4. This CDR3 is 16 amino acids long. Germline V gene data show CDR1 as LNHDA and CDR2 as SQIVND (reference sequence). The CDR3 loop is CASSIDGTAMNTEAFF. The CDR3 DNA, read in part, is TGTGCCAGTAGTATAGATGGGACAGCAATGAACACTGAA.

To note about this clone: The read stops 3 residues short of the end of the CDR3; the missing end is completed from the germline J gene. The chain has TRBV5-3 and TRBJ2-3; 11 positions agree with TRBD2. TRBV5-3 is designated an ORF whose function remains uncertain. The CDR3 consists of 18 residues. After removal of 5 bases from V and 2 bases from J, the junction contained 13 bases not matched to a gene. The CDR3 reads CARREPTSGTPPTDTQYF. The DNA read from the CDR3 is TGTGCCAGAAGAGAACCGACTAGCGGGACCCCCCCCACAGATACG.

The table lists this clone with many counts. The read is 3 residues too short to cover the CDR3 end, so that end is filled in from the germline J gene. This chain joins TRBV12-3 or TRBV12-4 and TRBJ2-7, with a tentative D call TRBD1 (6 bases). V lost 7 bases, J lost 1 base, and 17 bases lay in between. The CDR3 consists of 15 residues. This CDR3 reads CASTPGTRRSYEQYF. The CDR3 DNA, read in part, is TGTGCCAGCACCCCGGGGACAAGGAGATCCTACGAG.

This clone was counted ten times or more. The read finishes 3 residues shy of the CDR3 end, and the germline J gene is used to complete it. This chain joins TRBV7-6 and TRBJ1-3, with 8 bases aligning to TRBD1. Unmatched junction bases numbered 5, after V lost 1 base and J lost 0 bases. In germline, CDR1 is SGHVS, CDR2 FNYEAQ. The length of the CDR3 is 17 residues. The CDR3 loop reads CASSLGTGPSSGNTIYF. The CDR3 DNA, read in part, is TGTGCCAGCAGCTTAGGGACAGGGCCTAGCTCTGGAAACACC.

This clone was counted ten times or more. The missing CDR3 end, 3 residues past where the read stops, is filled in from the germline J gene. Within the sample, other DNA sequences also encode this same CDR3. The chain carries TRBV2 and TRBJ2-2; D perhaps matches TRBD2 (5 bases). The germline CDR1 and CDR2 sequences are SNHLY and FYNNEI. The CDR3 contains 15 residues. V was trimmed by 4 bases and J by 5 bases, leaving 14 bases between them. The covered CDR3 bases are TGTGCCAGCAGTGCGGGAACTCGGGGTACCGGGGAG. It encodes CASSAGTRGTGE. Given in full, the CDR3 is CASSAGTRGTGELFF.

This clone occurred many times. The read comes to an end 3 residues before the CDR3 does, leaving the germline J gene to fill in the end. The genes are TRBV7-2 and TRBJ2-7; maybe TRBD1 (7 bases). Germline CDR1 and CDR2: SGHTA and FQGNSA. The CDR3 contains 14 residues. V gave up 2 bases and J gave up 6 bases, with 14 bases separating them. Here the CDR3 reads CASSLSGGLREQYF. CDR3 bases read: TGTGCCAGCAGCTTATCAGGGGGACTTCGCGAG.

As regards this clone: The read comes to an end 3 residues before the CDR3 does, leaving the germline J gene to fill in the end. This chain uses TRBV11-2 with TRBJ1-2; D remains ambiguous. V was trimmed by 2 bases and J by 7 bases, leaving 14 bases between them. Germline V lookup: CDR1 SGHAT, CDR2 FQNNGV. The CDR3 totals 14 residues. Incomplete CDR3 DNA: TGTGCCAGCAGCTTAATTACCTTTTCGGGTGGC. Protein product: CASSLITFSGG. The CDR3 in full is CASSLITFSGGYTF.

On this clone: Read sequence stops 3 residues before the CDR3 end, and the germline J gene provides the missing end. The V gene is TRBV2, the J gene TRBJ1-1; the D is unclear. Trimming removed 7 bases at V and 0 bases at J, with 12 bases between. The CDR3 length is 14 residues. Germline-derived CDR1 and CDR2 are SNHLY and FYNNEI. Incomplete CDR3 DNA: TGTGCCAGCATCCTCGAAAACATGAACACTGAA. Translating gives CASILENMNTE. The whole CDR3 region reads CASILENMNTEAFF.

This clone was recorded many times. The DNA ends 3 residues before the CDR3 does, and the rest of the CDR3 is filled in from the germline J gene. The J gene is TRBJ2-7, the V gene TRBV29-1; 9 bases match TRBD1. The CDR3 consists of 14 residues. The germline gives CDR1 SQVTM, CDR2 ANQGSEA. With V trimmed by 5 bases and J by 0 bases, 5 bases remained unmatched. CDR3: CSVLGTGSSYEQYF. The CDR3 DNA, read in part, is TGCAGCGTTCTTGGGACAGGGAGCTCCTACGAG.

Concerning this clone itself: From the germline J gene comes the end of the CDR3, since the read stops 3 residues before it. The chain carries TRBV30 and TRBJ2-2, with D unresolved. The germline CDR1 and CDR2 sequences are GTSNPN and SVGIG (reference sequence). The CDR3 covers 16 residues. The sequenced CDR3 bases are TGTGCCTGGAGTGCGGGTTCGATTACAACTAATGAAAAG. Protein sequence: CAWSAGSITTNEK. The entire CDR3 protein reads CAWSAGSITTNEKLFF. The full variable domain, completed using reference TRBV30 and TRBJ2-2, is SQTIHQWPATLVQPVGSPLSLECTVEGTSNPNLYWYRQAAGRGLQLLFYSVGIGQISSEVPQNLSASRPQDRQFILSSKKLLLSDSGFYLCAWSAGSITTNEKLFFGEGSRLTVL.

This clone was found many times. The read finishes 3 residues shy of the CDR3 end, and the germline J gene is used to complete it. V usage is TRBV6-2 or TRBV6-3 and J usage is TRBJ2-7; no definite D call. This CDR3 has 14 amino acids. Germline CDR1 reads MNHEY; CDR2 reads SVGEGT. The V end was cut by 0 bases, the J end by 2 bases, with 8 bases between. Partial CDR3 DNA: TGTGCCAGCAGTTACTCGGCGGATACCTACGAG. It encodes CASSYSADTYE. The complete CDR3 protein is CASSYSADTYEQYF.

There are many counts of this clone. The sequence runs out 3 residues before the end of the CDR3; the remainder is reconstructed from the germline J gene. This sequence joins TRBV20-1 and TRBJ1-2; tentative D call: TRBD1 (5 bases). Germline values: CDR1 DFQATT, CDR2 SNEGSKA (reference sequence). The CDR3 is 14 residues long. Between the trimmed V and J ends, which lost 0 bases and 4 bases, there was a span of 12 bases. The sequenced part of the CDR3 DNA is TGCAGTGCTAGAGATGTCGGGACTATCTATGGC. Protein product: CSARDVGTIYG. The full CDR3 is CSARDVGTIYGYTF.

This clone has ten or more counts. The read stops 3 residues short of the end of the CDR3; the missing end is completed from the germline J gene. This rearrangement joins TRBV4-1 to TRBJ1-5; D may be TRBD1 (6 bases). This CDR3 spans 17 amino acids. The germline V and J ends were trimmed by 0 bases and 2 bases, with 14 bases remaining between them. Germline V gives CDR1 MGHRA, CDR2 YSYEKL. The chain's CDR3 is CASSQDQRGWGNQPQHF. The covered CDR3 bases are TGCGCCAGCAGCCAAGATCAGAGGGGGTGGGGCAATCAGCCC.

This clone was detected many times. From the germline J gene comes the end of the CDR3, since the read stops 3 residues before it. The chain employs TRBV19 and TRBJ2-6, with 8 bases lining up with TRBD2. The germline V gene encodes CDR1 LNHDA and CDR2 SQIVND (reference sequence). Losses at the gene ends were 5 bases for V and 1 base for J; bases not matched to a gene: 7. The CDR3 runs 17 residues. The CDR3 sequence: CASSFGGGYSGANVLTF. CDR3 bases read: TGTGCCAGTAGTTTCGGGGGGGGCTATTCTGGGGCCAACGTC.

In its sample, this clone was seen many times. The read falls 3 residues short of the CDR3 end, and the missing part is taken from the germline J gene. V gene TRBV5-1 combines with J gene TRBJ2-2; maybe TRBD1 (6 bases). CDR1 and CDR2 (germline): SGHRS, YFSETQ. With 4 bases removed from V and 6 bases from J, the gap between germline ends came to 10 bases. This CDR3 region has 13 residues. The chain's CDR3 is CASSSTGPGELFF. CDR3 DNA, as far as it was read: TGCGCCAGCAGCAGCACAGGGCCCGGGGAG. The whole variable domain, remainder taken from reference TRBV5-1 and TRBJ2-2, is KAGVTQTPRYLIKTRGQQVTLSCSPISGHRSVSWYQQTPGQGLQFLFEYFSETQRNKGNFPGRFSGRQFSNSRSEMNVSTLELGDSALYLCASSSTGPGELFFGEGSRLTVL.